Below are 11 T cell receptor beta chains sequenced from a single sample in a study of blood T cell repertoires in COVID-19. Clones were sequenced by immunoSEQ multiplex PCR, and TCRdb holds only the in-frame ones, with some missing. This sample has roughly 100,000 clones, with more than 80% found just once. The sequencing input was peripheral blood. The source is an elderly woman with acute or convalescent COVID-19.

The V gene is TRBV7-9, the J gene TRBJ2-1; the D gene is possibly TRBD2 (6 bases). The CDR3 has 13 residues. V was trimmed by 1 base and J by 7 bases, leaving 8 bases between them. The germline V gene encodes CDR1 SEHNR and CDR2 FQNEAQ (reference sequence). CDR3 coding DNA: TGTGCCAGCAGCTTAGGGGCGGGGAATGAGCAGTTCTTC. Protein sequence: CASSLGAGNEQFF. The full variable domain, completed using reference TRBV7-9 and TRBJ2-1, is DTGVSQNPRHKITKRGQNVTFRCDPISEHNRLYWYRQTLGQGPEFLTYFQNEAQLEKSRLLSDRFSAERPKGSFSTLEIQRTEQGDSAMYLCASSLGAGNEQFFGPGTRLTVL.

The chain links TRBV5-1 to TRBJ1-6; perhaps TRBD1 as D (5 bases). With 0 bases removed from V and 6 bases from J, the gap between germline ends came to 10 bases. Per the germline V gene, CDR1 is SGHRS and CDR2 is YFSETQ. The CDR3 covers 15 residues. The CDR3 loop is CASSLGGGSNSPLHF. The DNA of the CDR3 is TGCGCCAGCAGCTTGGGCGGGGGGAGTAATTCACCCCTCCACTTT.

The J gene is TRBJ2-3, the V gene TRBV4-1, with D perhaps matching TRBD2 (5 bases). V was shortened by 4 bases and J by 2 bases, with 16 bases between the two germline ends. CDR1 MGHRA and CDR2 YSYEKL come from the germline V gene. The CDR3 runs 16 residues. CDR3 region: CASSPPSGIHTDTQYF. The CDR3 coding sequence is TGCGCCAGCAGCCCCCCTTCGGGGATACACACAGATACGCAGTATTTT.

The chain is built from TRBV6-5 and TRBJ1-4; 8 bases align to TRBD1. With 6 bases clipped from V and 8 bases from J, the junction kept 5 bases outside the gene matches. CDR1 is MNHEY, CDR2 SVGAGI, per germline. This CDR3 is 13 amino acids long. The CDR3 DNA reads as TGTGCCAGCAGGGACAGGGACGGCGAAAAACTGTTTTTT. Its translation: CASRDRDGEKLFF.

The chain links TRBV7-2 to TRBJ2-3; 11 bases line up with TRBD2. CDR3 length equals 15 residues. Germline CDR1 is SGHTA and CDR2 is FQGNSA. J lost 3 bases, V lost 4 bases, and 3 bases had no gene match. The CDR3 loop reads CASSYSGGATDTQYF. The CDR3 nucleotides are TGTGCCAGCAGCTATAGCGGGGGGGCTACAGATACGCAGTATTTT.

CDR3 coding DNA: TGTGCCTGGAGTACGAGTAATTCACCCCTCCACTTT. It codes for CAWSTSNSPLHF. The chain links TRBV30 to TRBJ1-6; D gene ambiguous. V shed 2 bases and J shed 6 bases, with 5 bases lying between them. Germline values: CDR1 GTSNPN, CDR2 SVGIG (reference sequence). The CDR3 consists of 12 residues.

This clone was seen once. This chain uses TRBV28 with TRBJ1-1; tentatively, D is TRBD1 (6 bases). V dropped 6 bases and J dropped 1 base, with 21 bases sitting between them. Germline CDR1 is MDHEN and CDR2 is SYDVKM. The CDR3 has 17 amino acids. This chain's CDR3 is CASSRTGTRWRNTEAFF. The CDR3 DNA is TGTGCCAGCAGCCGTACCGGGACAAGGTGGCGGAACACTGAAGCTTTCTTT.

The V and J genes are TRBV19 and TRBJ1-2; 12 bases are shared with TRBD1. The CDR3 covers 15 residues. Germline assignment: CDR1 LNHDA and CDR2 SQIVND (reference sequence). V lost 6 bases, J lost 2 bases, and 4 bases stayed unmatched. As DNA, the CDR3 is TGTGCCAGTAGCACCGGGACAGGGGGCAACTATGGCTACACCTTC. This sequence encodes CASSTGTGGNYGYTF.

This clone occurred once. This sequence joins TRBV6-5 and TRBJ1-3; no definite D call. V lost 6 bases and J lost 0, with 12 bases in between. This CDR3 contains 15 residues. Looked up from germline, CDR1 is MNHEY and CDR2 is SVGAGI. CDR3 sequence reads: CASRVDLSSGNTIYF. The CDR3 nucleotides are TGTGCCAGCAGGGTCGACTTGAGCTCTGGAAACACCATATATTTT.

The rearrangement joins TRBV24-1 to TRBJ1-1, with D possibly matching TRBD1 (5 bases). Germline-derived CDR1 and CDR2 are KGHDR and SFDVKD. V lost 4 bases, J lost 9 bases, and 14 bases lay in between. The CDR3 spans 13 residues. CDR3 nucleotide sequence: TGTGCCACCAGTGACCCTGGGACTTTTCAAGCTTTCTTT. Protein product: CATSDPGTFQAFF.

This clone was observed once. The J gene is TRBJ1-2, the V gene TRBV9; D gene unclear. The V gene lost 2 bases and the J gene lost 7 bases, with 12 bases spanning the gap. This CDR3 is 13 amino acids long. CDR1 is SGDLS, CDR2 YYNGEE, per germline. The CDR3 nucleotides read TGTGCCAGCAGCGTTCCTCCGGCGGGTGGCTACACCTTC. As protein: CASSVPPAGGYTF.